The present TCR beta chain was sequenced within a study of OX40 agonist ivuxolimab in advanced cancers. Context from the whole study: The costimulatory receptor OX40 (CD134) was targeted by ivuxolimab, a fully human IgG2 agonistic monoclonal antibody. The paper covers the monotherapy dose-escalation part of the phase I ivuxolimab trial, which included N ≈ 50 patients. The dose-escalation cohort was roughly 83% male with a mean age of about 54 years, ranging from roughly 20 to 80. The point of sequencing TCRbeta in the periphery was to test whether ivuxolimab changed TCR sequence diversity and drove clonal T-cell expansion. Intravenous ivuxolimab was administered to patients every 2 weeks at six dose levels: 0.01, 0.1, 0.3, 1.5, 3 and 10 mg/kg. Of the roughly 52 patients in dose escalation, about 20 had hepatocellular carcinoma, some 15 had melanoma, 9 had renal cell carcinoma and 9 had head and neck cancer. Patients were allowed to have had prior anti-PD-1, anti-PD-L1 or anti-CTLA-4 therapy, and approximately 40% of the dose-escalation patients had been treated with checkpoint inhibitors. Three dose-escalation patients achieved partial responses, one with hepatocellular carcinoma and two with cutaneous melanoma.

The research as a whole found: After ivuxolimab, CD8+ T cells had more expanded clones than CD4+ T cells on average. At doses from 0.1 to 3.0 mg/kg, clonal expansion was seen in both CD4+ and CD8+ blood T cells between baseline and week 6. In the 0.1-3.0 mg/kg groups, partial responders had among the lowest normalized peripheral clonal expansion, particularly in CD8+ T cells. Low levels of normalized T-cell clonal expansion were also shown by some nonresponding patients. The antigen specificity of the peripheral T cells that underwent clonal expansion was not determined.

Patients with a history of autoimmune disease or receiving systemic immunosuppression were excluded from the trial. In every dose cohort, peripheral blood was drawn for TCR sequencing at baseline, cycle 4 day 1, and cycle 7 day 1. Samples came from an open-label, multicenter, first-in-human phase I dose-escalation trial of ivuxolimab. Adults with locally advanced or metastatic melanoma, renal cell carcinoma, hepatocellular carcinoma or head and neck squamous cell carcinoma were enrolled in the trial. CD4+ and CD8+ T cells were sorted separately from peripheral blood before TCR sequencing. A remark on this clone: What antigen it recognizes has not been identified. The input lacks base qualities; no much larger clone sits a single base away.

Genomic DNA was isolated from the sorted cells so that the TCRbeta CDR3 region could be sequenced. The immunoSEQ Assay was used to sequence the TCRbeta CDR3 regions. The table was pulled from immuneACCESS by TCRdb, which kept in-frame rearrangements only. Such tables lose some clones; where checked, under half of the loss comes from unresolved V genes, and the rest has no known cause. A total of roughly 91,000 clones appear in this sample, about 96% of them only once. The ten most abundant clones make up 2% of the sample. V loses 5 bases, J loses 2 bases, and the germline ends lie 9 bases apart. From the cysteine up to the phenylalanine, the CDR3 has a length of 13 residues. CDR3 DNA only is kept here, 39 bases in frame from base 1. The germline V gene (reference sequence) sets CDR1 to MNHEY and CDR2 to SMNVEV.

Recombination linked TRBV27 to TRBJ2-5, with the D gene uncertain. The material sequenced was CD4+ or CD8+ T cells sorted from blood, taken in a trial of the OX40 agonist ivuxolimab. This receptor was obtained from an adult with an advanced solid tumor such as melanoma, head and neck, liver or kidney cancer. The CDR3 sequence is CASSMVGQETQYF. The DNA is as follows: TGTGCCAGCAGTATGGTGGGTCAAGAGACCCAGTACTTC.